This TCR beta chain was observed in a study of blood T cells in healthy people across ages. Trimming cost V 4 bases and J 7 bases; bases outside gene matches: 9. Germline CDR1 KGHDR, CDR2 SFDVKD. The CDR3 contains 15 residues. This clonotype was seen more than once but under ten times. It was with a sample-barcoded 5' primer and a J-beta primer mix that a second PCR of roughly 7 to 12 cycles was run. TCRdb independently ran MiXCR on the 5' RACE reads; one entry per CDR3 protein. The sample consists of approximately 780,000 distinct CDR3 sequences, roughly 24% of them appearing once. This sample also appeared in a second study, on T cells of mothers and their children.

The chain recombines TRBV24-1 with TRBJ2-1; 7 bases fit TRBD1. This sequence originates from a boy aged 10-17 years in good health. The source material was blood. The CDR3 is CATSDQRQGRNEQFF. In DNA, the CDR3 is TGTGCCACCAGTGACCAACGACAGGGAAGAAATGAGCAGTTCTTC.